This is a list of T cell receptor beta chains from one sample in a study of T cells expressing NK-cell markers. TCRdb reprocessed the 5' RACE reads, with one entry per CDR3 protein and no DNA. Recorded here are about 380,000 distinct CDR3 sequences; the top ten clones represent roughly 5.2%. Input material: blood T cells: a sorted CD56 or NKG2C T cell subset, CD4+ or CD8+ T cells, or bulk PBMC T cells (not recorded which). These receptors originate from a man aged 18-70 years in good health. Each CDR3 is given with its conserved first and last residue. Each record gives: CDR3 length, J gene, V gene, CDR3 protein.

>16|TRBJ2-1|TRBV3-1
CASSQDLAGNYNEQFF
>13|TRBJ1-4|TRBV18
CASSRDSDEKLFF
>13|TRBJ1-2|TRBV29-1
CSVTEGGVYGYTF
>12|TRBJ2-7|TRBV3-1
CASSHHPGEQYF
>13|TRBJ2-7|TRBV20-1
CSAKRTGVHEQYF
>15|TRBJ2-2|TRBV7-8
CASSLGLVGTGELFF
>16|TRBJ1-5|TRBV6-1
CASSDIRGQGSQPQHF
>15|TRBJ1-2|TRBV12-3/TRBV12-4
CASSLRRGTVYGYTF
>16|TRBJ1-4|TRBV12-3/TRBV12-4
CASSLNRGKTNEKLFF
>12|TRBJ1-2|TRBV25-1
CASTAQGEGYTF
>15|TRBJ2-3|TRBV27
CASSLRFRAEDTQYF
>16|TRBJ2-5|TRBV5-1
CASSLGSGAFKETQYF
>13|TRBJ1-2|TRBV7-2
CASSPDRVGGYTF
>14|TRBJ2-7|TRBV29-1
CSVDSQTSEYEQYF
>17|TRBJ2-1|TRBV5-1
CASSTGQGSRMYNEQFF
>12|TRBJ2-1|TRBV12-3/TRBV12-4
CASSLEGRGRFF
>15|TRBJ2-3|TRBV9
CASSPRRDSTDTQYF
>15|TRBJ1-5|TRBV6-5
CASIGAGRSNQPQHF
>14|TRBJ1-5|TRBV7-9
CASSLGHGDQPQHF
>14|TRBJ2-1|TRBV7-6
CASSLAWSDNEQFF
>18|TRBJ2-2|TRBV12-3/TRBV12-4
CASSRRGGQGRSTGELFF
>15|TRBJ1-2|TRBV7-6
CASSPRLGNNYGYTF
>14|TRBJ2-3|TRBV5-1
CASKSPSGTDTQYF
>12|TRBJ1-4|TRBV20-1
CSASGPKAELFF
>15|TRBJ2-5|TRBV25-1
CASSDVQGSQETQYF
>15|TRBJ1-5|TRBV20-1
CSARDPVTETQPQHF
>13|TRBJ2-3|TRBV29-1
CSVGLQGTDTQYF
>12|TRBJ2-5|TRBV29-1
CSVEKLQETQYF
>14|TRBJ1-6|TRBV5-5
CASSLRGADSPLHF
>15|TRBJ2-1|TRBV5-5
CASSLITGAYNEQFF
>13|TRBJ1-6|TRBV5-4
CASSLEGRSPLHF
>15|TRBJ1-4|TRBV11-2
CASRFFGGPNEKLFF
>12|TRBJ2-2|TRBV12-3/TRBV12-4
CANRGYTGELFF
>15|TRBJ1-4|TRBV5-1
CASSLAGGANEKLFF
>13|TRBJ2-6|TRBV6-5
CASSPRRANVLTF
>14|TRBJ2-5|TRBV6-1
CASRPARDQETQYF
>15|TRBJ1-2|TRBV10-3
CAISRGTGVSDGYTF
>18|TRBJ2-3|TRBV12-3/TRBV12-4
CASSSSPGLAGSTDTQYF
>12|TRBJ2-4|TRBV5-1
CASKGDRNIQYF